A selection of T cell receptor beta chains follows, all from one sample in a study of regulatory T cells in long-lasting Graves disease. TCRdb reprocessed the multiplex PCR reads via MiXCR and lists one record per CDR3 protein. Of some 300,000 distinct CDR3 sequences listed, roughly 21% are singletons. The source material was peripheral blood mononuclear cells (PBMCs), sampled when the disease was refractory, from a patient treated with antithyroid drugs. The receptors were sampled from a female donor with Graves disease. Both conserved end residues are part of each CDR3. The D gene is left open where the match is weak. Not all rows give a size; the values are once, few, many and, for expanded clones, a class.

NA | TRBJ1-5 | 15 | NA | TRBV19 | TGTGCCAGTAGTATAGCAGCGGGTATGGGGCAGCCCCAGCATTTT | CASSIAAGMGQPQHF
few | TRBJ2-5 | 15 | TRBD2 | TRBV20-1 | TGCAGTGCTAGAGGACTAGCGGATCAGCAAGAGACCCAGTACTTC | CSARGLADQQETQYF
NA | TRBJ2-3 | 15 | NA | TRBV7-9 | TGTGCCAGCAGCCCGGACTACCTCAGCACAGATACGCAGTATTTT | CASSPDYLSTDTQYF
few | TRBJ2-3 | 13 | NA | TRBV28 | TGTGCCAGCTACAGAGGGGTCACAGATACGCAGTATTTT | CASYRGVTDTQYF
many | TRBJ1-6 | 14 | TRBD1 | TRBV20-1 | TGCAGTGCTGAGCACAGGGGGCAGAATTCACCCCTCCACTTT | CSAEHRGQNSPLHF
many | TRBJ1-2 | 12 | NA | TRBV20-1 | TGCAGTGGAGCTGCAGGGAACTATGGCTACACCTTC | CSGAAGNYGYTF
NA | TRBJ2-7 | 12 | NA | TRBV5-5 | TGTGCCAGCAGCTGGCCACCCTACGAGCAGTACTTC | CASSWPPYEQYF
NA | TRBJ1-4 | 13 | NA | TRBV15 | TGTGCCACCGGTCGTTGGGGGAATGAAGAACTGTTTTTT | CATGRWGNEELFF
NA | TRBJ2-2 | 13 | NA | TRBV13 | TGTGCCAGCAGCCTTTGGAACACCGGGGAGCTGTTTTTT | CASSLWNTGELFF
few | TRBJ2-7 | 15 | NA | TRBV20-1 | TGCAGTGCTAGAGATGCGGTCGCTAGGGTCTACGAGCAGTACTTC | CSARDAVARVYEQYF
NA | TRBJ2-6 | 18 | TRBD1 | TRBV6-1 | TGTGCCAGCAACCACCGGGACAGGGGACCTTCTGGGGCCAACGTCCTGACTTTC | CASNHRDRGPSGANVLTF
few | TRBJ2-3 | 13 | NA | TRBV20-1 | TGCAGTGCTAGGGGGGAGTCCCCAGATACGCAGTATTTT | CSARGESPDTQYF
NA | TRBJ2-2 | 14 | NA | TRBV7-2 | TGTGCCAGCAGCGGTTCAAGCGACACCGGGGAGCTGTTTTTT | CASSGSSDTGELFF
few | TRBJ2-5 | 19 | TRBD2 | TRBV7-6 | TGTGCCAGCAGCTCCGATTATATGGCGCCGGGACTAGCGCAAGAGACCCAGTACTTC | CASSSDYMAPGLAQETQYF
NA | TRBJ2-7 | 14 | NA | TRBV29-1 | TGCAGCGCTGGAGTAAAACAGGGATCCTACGAGCAGTACTTC | CSAGVKQGSYEQYF
many | TRBJ1-1 | 13 | NA | TRBV11-2 | TGTGCCAGCAGCTTAGATATGGGGGCTGAAGCTTTCTTT | CASSLDMGAEAFF
NA | TRBJ2-3 | 17 | NA | TRBV7-2 | TGTGCCAGCAGCTTATTGTTCCGCGGGGAAGCGGAAGATACGCAGTATTTT | CASSLLFRGEAEDTQYF
NA | TRBJ1-1 | 15 | NA | TRBV27 | TGTGCCAGCAGATTTGGAATTTTGGGAAACACTGAAGCTTTCTTT | CASRFGILGNTEAFF
NA | TRBJ1-4 | 13 | NA | TRBV7-2 | TGTGCCAGCAGCTTCGAAAGGCCTGGACGGCTGTTTTTT | CASSFERPGRLFF
few | TRBJ2-7 | 14 | NA | TRBV4-3 | TGCGCCAGCAGCCAGGGGACACAATCCTACGAGCAGTACTTC | CASSQGTQSYEQYF
many | TRBJ1-4 | 13 | NA | TRBV20-1 | TGCAGTGCTAGGCCCCAGGGGAATGAAAAACTGTTTTTT | CSARPQGNEKLFF
many | TRBJ1-1 | 13 | NA | TRBV30 | TGTGCCTGGAGGCAACAGCCTGACACTGAAGCTTTCTTT | CAWRQQPDTEAFF
NA | TRBJ2-7 | 17 | NA | TRBV29-1 | TGCAGCGTCCGAGCTGGTTCCCGGTACGGGGGTTCCTACGAGCAGTACTTC | CSVRAGSRYGGSYEQYF
many | TRBJ2-7 | 17 | TRBD2 | TRBV11-2 | TGTGCCAGCAGCTTAGCTCGGGCTAGCGGGAGGTTCTACGAGCAGTACTTC | CASSLARASGRFYEQYF
NA | TRBJ2-7 | 11 | NA | TRBV30 | TGTGCCTGGAGTTTCGGGCCCGAGCAGTACTTC | CAWSFGPEQYF
once | TRBJ2-7 | 15 | TRBD2 | TRBV4-1 | TGCGCCAGCAGCCAGGCTACGGGGGGGCCGTACGAGCAGTACTTC | CASSQATGGPYEQYF
many | TRBJ2-7 | 14 | NA | TRBV28 | TGTGCCAGCAGTCCCGTGGAGGGCTCCTACGAGCAGTACTTC | CASSPVEGSYEQYF
NA | TRBJ2-3 | 15 | TRBD2 | TRBV5-1 | TGCGCCAGCAGCTGGGCGGGAGGGTACACAGATACGCAGTATTTT | CASSWAGGYTDTQYF
many | TRBJ1-4 | 14 | NA | TRBV13 | TGTGCCAGCAGCCGAACGGGTTCGGAGGAAAAACTGTTTTTT | CASSRTGSEEKLFF
NA | TRBJ2-1 | 11 | NA | TRBV7-9 | TGTGGCGTTAGGGGCTACAATGAGCAGTTCTTC | CGVRGYNEQFF
few | TRBJ1-5 | 15 | TRBD1 | TRBV9 | TGTGCCAGCAGCACAGGGACAGGGAGGACTCAGCCCCAGCATTTT | CASSTGTGRTQPQHF
few | TRBJ1-2 | 10 | NA | TRBV19 | TGTGCCAGTAAGGGGTATGGCTACACCTTC | CASKGYGYTF
many | TRBJ1-1 | 13 | NA | TRBV19 | TGTGCCAGTAGCAGGGCTCCGAACACTGAAGCTTTCTTT | CASSRAPNTEAFF
few | TRBJ2-2 | 16 | NA | TRBV4-2 | TGTGCCAGCAGCCACGCGGGACCCTCCAACACCGGGGAGCTGTTTTTT | CASSHAGPSNTGELFF
many | TRBJ2-5 | 14 | TRBD2 | TRBV29-1 | TGCAGCGTTGGCTGGCTAGCGGGAGTAGAGACCCAGTACTTC | CSVGWLAGVETQYF
NA | TRBJ2-5 | 13 | NA | TRBV2 | TGTGCCAGCGGTAATTGGGTCCAAGAGACCCAGTACTTC | CASGNWVQETQYF
once | TRBJ2-3 | 13 | NA | TRBV19 | TGTGCCAGTAGTATAGATCGCGGAGATACGCAGTATTTT | CASSIDRGDTQYF
many | TRBJ2-2 | 15 | NA | TRBV28 | TGTGCCAGCAGTTTAGGGGCGCCGAACACCGGGGAGCTGTTTTTT | CASSLGAPNTGELFF
many | TRBJ1-1 | 15 | NA | TRBV28 | TGTGCCAGCAGTTTATCGGGGCAGTATAACACTGAAGCTTTCTTT | CASSLSGQYNTEAFF
many | TRBJ2-6 | 17 | TRBD1 | TRBV6-5 | TGTGCCAGCAGTTACGGACAGGGTGGTTCTGGGGCCAACGTCCTGACTTTC | CASSYGQGGSGANVLTF
few | TRBJ2-2 | 15 | NA | TRBV19 | TGTGCCAGTAGTATCCAGGGATTCGGTGCCGGGGAGCTGTTTTTT | CASSIQGFGAGELFF
many | TRBJ2-7 | 14 | TRBD1 | TRBV6-1 | TGTGCCTTAACCCTGGACAGGAGCCCCTACGAGCAGTACTTC | CALTLDRSPYEQYF
few | TRBJ1-1 | 15 | NA | TRBV7-9 | TGTGCCAGCAGCTTTGGCGGCATACACACGGCTGAAGCTTTCTTT | CASSFGGIHTAEAFF
NA | TRBJ2-7 | 14 | NA | TRBV5-1 | TGCGCCAGCAGCTTGCAGGGGATGGAGAACGAGCAGTACTTC | CASSLQGMENEQYF
few | TRBJ1-1 | 16 | TRBD1 | TRBV28 | TGTGTCAGCAGCAACGGACAGGAATACATGAACACTGAAGCTTTCTTT | CVSSNGQEYMNTEAFF